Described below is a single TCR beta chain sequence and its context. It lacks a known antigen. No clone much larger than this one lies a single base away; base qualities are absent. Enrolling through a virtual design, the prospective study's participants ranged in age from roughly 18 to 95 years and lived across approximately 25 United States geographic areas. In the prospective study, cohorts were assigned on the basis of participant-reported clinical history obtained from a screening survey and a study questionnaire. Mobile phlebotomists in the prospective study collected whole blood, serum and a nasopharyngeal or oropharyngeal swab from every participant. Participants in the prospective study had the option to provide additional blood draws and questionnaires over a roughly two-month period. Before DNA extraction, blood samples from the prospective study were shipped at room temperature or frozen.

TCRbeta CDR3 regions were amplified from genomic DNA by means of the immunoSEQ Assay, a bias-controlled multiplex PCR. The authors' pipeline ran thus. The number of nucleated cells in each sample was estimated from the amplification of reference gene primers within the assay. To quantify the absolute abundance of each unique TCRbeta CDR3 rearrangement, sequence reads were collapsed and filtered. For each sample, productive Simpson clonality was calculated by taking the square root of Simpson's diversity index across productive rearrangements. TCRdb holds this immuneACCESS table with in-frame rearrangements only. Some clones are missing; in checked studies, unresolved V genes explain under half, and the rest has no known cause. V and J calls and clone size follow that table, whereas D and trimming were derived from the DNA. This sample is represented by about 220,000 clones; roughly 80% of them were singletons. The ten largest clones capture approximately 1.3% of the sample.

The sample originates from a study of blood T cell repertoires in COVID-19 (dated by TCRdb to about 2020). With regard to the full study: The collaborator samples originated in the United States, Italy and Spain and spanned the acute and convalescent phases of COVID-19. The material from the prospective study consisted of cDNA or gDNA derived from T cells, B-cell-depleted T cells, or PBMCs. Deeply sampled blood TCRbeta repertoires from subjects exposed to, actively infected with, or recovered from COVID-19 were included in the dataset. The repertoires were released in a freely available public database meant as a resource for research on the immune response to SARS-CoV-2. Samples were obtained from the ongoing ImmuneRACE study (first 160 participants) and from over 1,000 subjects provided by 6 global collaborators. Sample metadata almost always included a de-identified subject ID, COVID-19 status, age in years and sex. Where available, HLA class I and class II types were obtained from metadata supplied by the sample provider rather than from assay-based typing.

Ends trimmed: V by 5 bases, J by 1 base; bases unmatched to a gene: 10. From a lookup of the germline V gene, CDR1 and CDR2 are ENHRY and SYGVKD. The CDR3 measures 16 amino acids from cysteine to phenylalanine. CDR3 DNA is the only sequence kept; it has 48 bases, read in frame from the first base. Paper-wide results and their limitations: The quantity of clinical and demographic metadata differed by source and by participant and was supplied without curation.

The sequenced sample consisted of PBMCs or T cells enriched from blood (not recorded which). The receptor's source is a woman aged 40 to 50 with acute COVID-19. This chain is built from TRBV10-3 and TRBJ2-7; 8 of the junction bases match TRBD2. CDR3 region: CAISPAGGRGSYEQYF. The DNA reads TGTGCCATCAGTCCCGCGGGAGGTCGTGGATCCTACGAGCAGTACTTC.